These 30 T cell receptor beta chains came from one sample sequenced in a study of blood T cell repertoires in COVID-19 (TCRdb year 2020). Libraries were prepared through the immunoSEQ multiplex PCR assay. Held by TCRdb, this immuneACCESS table contains in-frame sequences only and omits some clones. Under half of the omission traces to an unresolved V gene where checked; the cause of the rest is unknown. This sample has about 300,000 clones in its table, and 88% of those were observed once. Jointly, the top ten make up approximately 7% of the sample. The sequencing sample was made of peripheral blood. All receptors come from a woman under 40 who had recovered from COVID-19.

The chain carries TRBV7-2 and TRBJ2-1, with 9 bases that match TRBD2. The CDR3 is 16 amino acids. Germline values: CDR1 SGHTA, CDR2 FQGNSA. V shed 6 bases and J 9 bases; nucleotides not matched to a gene: 15. Written as DNA, the CDR3 is TGTGCCAGCAGTCCGCTTCTGGGCGGGGGGGCGACTGAGCAGTTCTTC. Translating gives CASSPLLGGGATEQFF.

The J gene is TRBJ2-1, the V gene TRBV5-4, with 11 positions matching TRBD2. The CDR3 runs to 19 residues. With V trimmed by 1 base and J by 0 bases, 9 bases remained unmatched. Germline V lookup: CDR1 SGHNT, CDR2 YYREEE (reference sequence). In DNA, the CDR3 is TGTGCCAGCAGCTTGTCCGTTAGCGGGGGGGGAAGCTCCTACAATGAGCAGTTCTTC. This codes for CASSLSVSGGGSSYNEQFF.

This clone has a single count. The chain combines TRBV30 with TRBJ1-6; 7 nucleotides match TRBD1. CDR3 length equals 14 residues. The V gene end was trimmed by 1 base and the J gene end by 8 bases; junction bases not matched to a gene: 5. In germline, CDR1 is GTSNPN, CDR2 SVGIG (reference sequence). The CDR3 sequence: CAWSGRQGYSPLHF. CDR3 bases: TGTGCCTGGAGTGGGAGACAGGGTTATTCACCCCTCCACTTT. The full variable domain, in which reference TRBV30 and TRBJ1-6 provide the parts outside the CDR3, is SQTIHQWPATLVQPVGSPLSLECTVEGTSNPNLYWYRQAAGRGLQLLFYSVGIGQISSEVPQNLSASRPQDRQFILSSKKLLLSDSGFYLCAWSGRQGYSPLHFGNGTRLTVT.

CDR3 region: CASSLRWARALGGNTIYF. The CDR3, as DNA: TGTGCCAGCAGTCTTAGGTGGGCCAGGGCTCTAGGCGGAAACACCATATATTTT. The chain carries TRBV28 and TRBJ1-3; maybe TRBD1 (5 bases). The CDR3 has 18 amino acids. The V gene lost 5 bases and the J gene lost 4 bases, with 24 bases spanning the gap. Germline assignment: CDR1 MDHEN and CDR2 SYDVKM.

The CDR3 reads CATTRGKGAPGTEAFF. The CDR3 nucleotides read TGTGCCACTACTAGGGGAAAGGGGGCGCCGGGCACTGAAGCTTTCTTT. The chain recombines TRBV19 with TRBJ1-1; 7 nucleotides line up with TRBD1. Germline V gene sequence: CDR1 LNHDA, CDR2 SQIVND (reference sequence). The junction had 18 bases not matched to a gene; V was cut back by 10 bases and J by 4 bases. This CDR3 is 16 amino acids long. Based on the CDR3 plus reference TRBV19 and TRBJ1-1, the full variable domain is DGGITQSPKYLFRKEGQNVTLSCEQNLNHDAMYWYRQDPGQGLRLIYYSQIVNDFQKGDIAEGYSVSREKKESFPLTVTSAQKNPTAFYLCATTRGKGAPGTEAFFGQGTRLTVV.

This clone has just one count. CDR3 nucleotides: TGCGCCAGCAGCTATAAAGCAAGTCCGTCCGGGACAGGTCCCGGCTACGAGCAGTACTTC. It specifies CASSYKASPSGTGPGYEQYF. This sequence joins TRBV5-1 and TRBJ2-7, with 8 bases matching TRBD1. Germline CDR1 SGHRS, CDR2 YFSETQ. The trim removed 3 bases at V and 3 bases at J, leaving 23 bases unmatched. This CDR3 comprises 20 residues.

V is TRBV18 and J is TRBJ1-3; 7 bases align to TRBD1. In germline, CDR1 is KGHSH, CDR2 LQKENI. The CDR3 loop spans 16 amino acids. With V trimmed by 3 bases and J by 3 bases, 8 bases remained unmatched. The CDR3 reads CASSPDRADLGNTIYF. CDR3 sequence (DNA): TGTGCCAGCTCACCCGACAGGGCAGACCTTGGAAACACCATATATTTT.

This rearrangement joins TRBV7-9 to TRBJ1-1; no reliable D call. Deletions cut 1 base from V and 8 bases from J, with 11 bases between. Germline assignment: CDR1 SEHNR and CDR2 FQNEAQ (reference sequence). The CDR3 spans 13 residues. CDR3: CASSLVPGAEAFF. CDR3 DNA: TGTGCCAGCAGCTTAGTACCGGGAGCAGAAGCTTTCTTT.

In DNA form, the CDR3 reads TGTGCCTGGAGTGTCGGACTAGCGGGGGGACAAGAGACCCAGTACTTC. This encodes CAWSVGLAGGQETQYF. The chain carries TRBV30 and TRBJ2-5; 14 nucleotides align to TRBD2. The germline V gene encodes CDR1 GTSNPN and CDR2 SVGIG (reference sequence). The CDR3 consists of 16 residues. Trimming at V came to 0 bases and at J to 2 bases, leaving 2 bases not matched to a gene.

This clone showed up just once. The chain links TRBV9 to TRBJ2-1; 7 bases fit TRBD2. Per the germline V gene, CDR1 is SGDLS and CDR2 is YYNGEE. The CDR3 length is 15 residues. The V segment lost 0 bases and the J segment 2 bases; nucleotides outside the gene matches: 2. The CDR3 spells CASSVDGGTYNEQFF. The CDR3 DNA is TGTGCCAGCAGCGTAGACGGGGGGACCTACAATGAGCAGTTCTTC.

J is TRBJ1-1 and V is TRBV6-2 or TRBV6-3, with unresolved D. Per germline, CDR1 MNHEY and CDR2 SVGEGT. The CDR3 extends over 16 amino acids. V was trimmed by 0 bases and J by 0 bases, leaving 11 bases between them. The CDR3 loop reads CASSYSLAGMNTEAFF. Here the CDR3 DNA reads TGTGCCAGCAGTTACTCTTTAGCGGGGATGAACACTGAAGCTTTCTTT.

The rearrangement links TRBV5-1 to TRBJ2-2, with 7 bases lining up with TRBD1. Trimming removed 0 bases from V and 1 base from J; junction bases left unmatched: 0. This CDR3 has 15 residues. The germline gives CDR1 SGHRS, CDR2 YFSETQ. CDR3 sequence: CASSLGQGNTGELFF. Here the CDR3 DNA reads TGCGCCAGCAGCTTGGGACAGGGGAACACCGGGGAGCTGTTTTTT.

The chain joins TRBV30 to TRBJ1-5; the D is unclear. Germline lookup yields CDR1 GTSNPN and CDR2 SVGIG (reference sequence). This CDR3 comprises 14 residues. Trimming stripped 2 bases from V and 0 bases from J, with 8 bases between. The CDR3 nucleotides read TGTGCCTGGAGTCGCGGGTATAGCAATCAGCCCCAGCATTTT. Amino acids: CAWSRGYSNQPQHF.

The chain carries TRBV18 and TRBJ2-3, with D possibly matching TRBD1 (6 bases). The CDR3 is 13 residues long. V was pared by 3 bases and J by 9 bases, with 13 bases between. Germline loops: CDR1 KGHSH, CDR2 LQKENI. The DNA for the CDR3 is TGTGCCAGCTCACCTTCCAGGGGCGAAACGCAGTATTTT. Its translation: CASSPSRGETQYF.

V usage is TRBV7-2 and J usage is TRBJ2-7, with D possibly matching TRBD1 (6 bases). The CDR3 contains 13 residues. CDR1 and CDR2 (germline): SGHTA, FQGNSA. Between the trimmed V and J ends, which lost 4 bases and 6 bases, there was a span of 13 bases. CDR3 DNA sequence: TGTGCCAGCAGCTACCAGGGGTCGACCGAGCAGTACTTC. This codes for CASSYQGSTEQYF.

The V gene is TRBV28, the J gene TRBJ1-5; 7 positions agree with TRBD1. Trimming cost V 7 bases and J 7 bases; bases outside gene matches: 19. Germline V gene lookup returns CDR1 MDHEN and CDR2 SYDVKM. CDR3 length equals 17 residues. The CDR3 sequence: CASTSPQGVLRGQPQHF. CDR3 sequence (DNA): TGTGCCAGCACCTCCCCCCAGGGGGTTTTAAGGGGCCAGCCCCAGCATTTT.

The chain has TRBV28 and TRBJ2-7, with TRBD1 matching over 11 bases. The CDR3 runs to 16 residues. With V trimmed by 3 bases and J by 2 bases, 6 bases remained unmatched. From germline, CDR1 is MDHEN and CDR2 SYDVKM. The CDR3: CASSFTPGQGAYEQYF. CDR3 nucleotide sequence: TGTGCCAGCAGTTTTACCCCGGGACAGGGGGCCTACGAGCAGTACTTC.

The chain is built from TRBV7-3 and TRBJ2-5, with D unresolved. Germline V CDR1 and CDR2: SGHTA, FQGTGA. Trimming cost V 6 bases and J 5 bases, with 13 bases left between them. This CDR3 region has 13 residues. The CDR3 nucleotides read TGTGCCAGCAGTAAAAGCCTCGGGGAGACCCAGTACTTC. Its protein is CASSKSLGETQYF. Drawing the rest from reference TRBV7-3 and TRBJ2-5, the complete variable domain is GAGVSQTPSNKVTEKGKYVELRCDPISGHTALYWYRQSLGQGPEFLIYFQGTGAADDSGLPNDRFFAVRPEGSVSTLKIQRTERGDSAVYLCASSKSLGETQYFGPGTRLLVL.

The chain couples TRBV7-3 to TRBJ1-5, with 10 bases fitting TRBD1. Trimming cost V 4 bases and J 5 bases; bases outside gene matches: 11. The CDR3 extends over 17 amino acids. Germline lookup yields CDR1 SGHTA and CDR2 FQGTGA. This chain's CDR3 is CASSSQTGGWGHQPQHF. CDR3 nucleotides: TGTGCCAGCAGCTCACAGACAGGGGGCTGGGGACATCAGCCCCAGCATTTT.

V is TRBV7-9 and J is TRBJ1-2, with TRBD1 as a possible D gene (5 bases). The V gene lost 1 base and the J gene lost 8 bases, with 17 bases spanning the gap. Looked up from germline, CDR1 is SEHNR and CDR2 is FQNEAQ (reference sequence). This CDR3 has 15 amino acids. The chain's CDR3 is CASSLEVAGIKGYTF. The DNA for the CDR3 is TGTGCCAGCAGCTTAGAGGTGGCAGGGATTAAAGGCTACACCTTC.

The rearrangement uses TRBV2 and TRBJ1-5; 9 bases match TRBD1. V dropped 7 bases and J dropped 7; count of bases not matched to a gene: 5. The CDR3 is 13 residues long. Germline loops: CDR1 SNHLY, CDR2 FYNNEI. This CDR3 reads CASTGTGSQPQHF. CDR3 DNA: TGTGCCAGCACCGGGACAGGGTCCCAGCCCCAGCATTTT.

This clone has just a few counts. The chain has TRBV6-5 and TRBJ1-2; 7 nucleotides agree with TRBD1. Unmatched junction bases numbered 4, after V lost 7 bases and J lost 2 bases. CDR3 length: 13 residues. Germline V gene sequence: CDR1 MNHEY, CDR2 SVGAGI. The CDR3 reads CASNLQGNYGYTF. Written as DNA, the CDR3 is TGTGCCAGCAATCTACAGGGGAACTATGGCTACACCTTC.

This clone was recorded once. This chain links TRBV19 with TRBJ2-1; possibly TRBD2 for D (5 bases). The V gene's germline CDR1 is LNHDA and CDR2 SQIVND (reference sequence). The CDR3 has 13 amino acids. The ends were cut back, 1 base at V and 9 bases at J, with 10 bases in the middle. CDR3 bases: TGTGCCAGTAGTATAGTGCGAGGGATTGAGCAGTTCTTC. It yields the protein CASSIVRGIEQFF.

This clone occurred once. V is TRBV4-3 and J is TRBJ1-4; 9 bases match TRBD1. Germline V gene sequence: CDR1 LGHNA, CDR2 YSLEER. Unmatched junction bases numbered 7, after V lost 0 bases and J lost 8 bases. CDR3 length: 16 amino acids. The CDR3 region has the DNA TGCGCCAGCAGCCAAGAACAGGGACAGGGTCGGGAAAAACTGTTTTTT. It specifies CASSQEQGQGREKLFF.

The V gene is TRBV4-3, the J gene TRBJ2-2, with D possibly matching TRBD1 (6 bases). CDR3 length equals 16 residues. Trimming left V 0 bases short and J 7 bases short, with 15 bases between. In germline, CDR1 is LGHNA, CDR2 YSLEER. The CDR3 loop is CASSQERGTLVGELFF. The CDR3 DNA is TGCGCCAGCAGCCAAGAGAGGGGGACATTAGTCGGGGAGCTGTTTTTT.

The chain carries TRBV9 and TRBJ2-1; 12 positions agree with TRBD2. V lost 4 bases to trimming and J lost 9 bases; unmatched junction nucleotides: 11. Germline loops: CDR1 SGDLS, CDR2 YYNGEE. CDR3 size: 16 residues. In nucleotides, the CDR3 is TGTGCCAGCAGCCCGAGGACTAGCGGGGAGTTGGGTGAGCAGTTCTTC. Translation gives CASSPRTSGELGEQFF.

This chain joins TRBV5-1 and TRBJ2-3; 10 bases are a match to TRBD1. Germline V gives CDR1 SGHRS, CDR2 YFSETQ. The CDR3 extends over 15 amino acids. With V trimmed by 4 bases and J by 3 bases, 5 bases remained unmatched. CDR3 protein: CASSPRDRGTDTQYF. The DNA for the CDR3 is TGCGCCAGCAGCCCCCGGGACAGGGGTACAGATACGCAGTATTTT. Combining the CDR3 with reference TRBV5-1 and TRBJ2-3 gives the whole variable domain KAGVTQTPRYLIKTRGQQVTLSCSPISGHRSVSWYQQTPGQGLQFLFEYFSETQRNKGNFPGRFSGRQFSNSRSEMNVSTLELGDSALYLCASSPRDRGTDTQYFGPGTRLTVL.

CDR3 loop: CAWSVSWGLGAFF. CDR3 nucleotides: TGTGCCTGGAGCGTCTCGTGGGGGCTGGGGGCTTTCTTT. The chain has TRBV30 and TRBJ1-1, with D possibly TRBD1 on 6 matching bases. Trimming pared 3 bases from V and 11 bases from J, leaving 19 bases between. This CDR3 is 13 amino acids long. CDR1 is GTSNPN, CDR2 SVGIG, per germline (reference sequence).

The chain is built from TRBV6-4 and TRBJ2-3; D is possibly TRBD2 (6 bases). Trimming stripped 2 bases from V and 0 bases from J, with 12 bases between. Germline lookup yields CDR1 MRHNA and CDR2 SNTAGT. The CDR3 is made up of 16 amino acids. CDR3 in DNA: TGTGCCAGCAGTGACATCCCCGGGACTAGCACAGATACGCAGTATTTT. This translates into CASSDIPGTSTDTQYF.

The chain has TRBV5-1 and TRBJ2-7; D is possibly TRBD2 (5 bases). This CDR3 is built from 13 residues. In germline, CDR1 is SGHRS, CDR2 YFSETQ. V lost 4 bases to trimming and J lost 4 bases, with 12 bases between them. The DNA for the CDR3 is TGCGCCAGCAGCCGCGAGGGTGGGTACGAGCAGTACTTC. This codes for CASSREGGYEQYF.